This T cell receptor beta chain was sequenced in a study of shared clonotypes between healthy human individuals. Findings of the study overall: Memory subsets generally showed lower estimated richness than naive subsets. Measured sharing among donors was expected to vary with sequencing depth.

A remark on this clone: Its target is not known.

Germline V gene lookup returns CDR1 KGHSH and CDR2 LQKENI. The CDR3 contains 16 residues. The germline V and J ends were trimmed by 0 bases and 2 bases, with 12 bases remaining between them. Splitting of each subset's genomic DNA was done evenly across several immunoSEQ plates. Some clones are missing from TCRdb's copy, which holds only in-frame ones; the method was immunoSEQ multiplex PCR. The profile shows approximately 2.5 million clones, more than 85% of them singletons. Input material: naive CD4+ T cells from PBMCs. Subset: CD45RA+ positively selected. This TCR came from a man aged 18 to 30 in good health. Some clones in this sample may be carry-over from other donors' samples. The J gene is TRBJ2-3, the V gene TRBV18; D possibly corresponds to TRBD2 (5 bases). CDR3 sequence reads: CASSPPSSRDTDTQYF. CDR3 nucleotides: TGTGCCAGCTCACCACCTTCTAGCCGGGACACAGATACGCAGTATTTT.